The sequence of this TCR beta chain was determined in a study of shared clonotypes between healthy human individuals. On the study more broadly: The plates for each donor numbered three CD4 naive, three CD4 memory, two CD8 naive and one CD8 memory.

On this clone itself: Its specificity is not known.

The repertoire was sequenced with immunoSEQ multiplex PCR; TCRdb's copy has only in-frame clones and lacks some. This sample has about 1 million clones; roughly 75% occur once, and the top ten carry roughly 1.5%. Study results and caveats: Rarefaction curves obtained for sorted subsets showed sequencing incomplete despite large depth. In this cohort, only blood was sampled, and tissue repertoires likely differ.

This CDR3 comprises 14 residues. CDR1 is GTSNPN and CDR2 is SVGIG in the germline V gene (reference sequence). The germline V and J ends were trimmed by 2 bases and 1 base, with 12 bases remaining between them. The study separated CD4+ cells into CD45RA+ naive and CD45RA-negative memory subsets. The sequence was obtained from a man aged 18 to 30 in good health. Input material: memory CD4+ T cells sorted from blood. The sample's subset: CD45RA-negative fraction. V and J are TRBV30 and TRBJ2-7, with TRBD2 as a possible D gene (6 bases). CDR3 protein: CAWSLGGSSYEQYF. CDR3 coding DNA: TGTGCCTGGAGTCTGGGAGGTAGTTCCTACGAGCAGTACTTC.